A selection of T cell receptor beta chains follows, all from one sample in a study of cytomegalovirus exposure and HLA in healthy donors. The table came from immunoSEQ multiplex PCR; TCRdb's copy has only in-frame clones and leaves some out. The table shows about 360,000 clones, with 86% occurring only once. Sequences were obtained from PBMCs. Receptors originate from a woman under 30 in good health and CMV-seronegative. The CDR3 runs from the conserved cysteine through the conserved F or W. Each record gives: V gene, J gene, clone size, CDR3 protein. Not every row has a clone size; where given, it reads once, few, many or a size class.

v_call: TRBV29-1
j_call: TRBJ2-2
clone_size: .
cdr3_aa: CSVSYTGELFF

v_call: TRBV29-1
j_call: TRBJ1-4
clone_size: .
cdr3_aa: CSAEGQGSEKLFF

v_call: TRBV28
j_call: TRBJ2-2
clone_size: .
cdr3_aa: CASSFGHSGRGTGELFF

v_call: TRBV6-5
j_call: TRBJ1-2
clone_size: .
cdr3_aa: CASSSYVTGGYTF

v_call: TRBV14
j_call: TRBJ2-7
clone_size: .
cdr3_aa: CASRLSGSGGSYEQYF

v_call: TRBV5-1
j_call: TRBJ2-2
clone_size: .
cdr3_aa: CASSLGQGNTGELFF

v_call: TRBV9
j_call: TRBJ1-1
clone_size: .
cdr3_aa: CASSVVAGAAFF

v_call: TRBV27
j_call: TRBJ2-1
clone_size: .
cdr3_aa: CASSGGGSFNEQFF

v_call: TRBV4-2
j_call: TRBJ2-1
clone_size: .
cdr3_aa: CASSPSRHEQFF

v_call: TRBV6-5
j_call: TRBJ1-2
clone_size: .
cdr3_aa: CASNPGWLPYTF

v_call: TRBV6-1
j_call: TRBJ1-5
clone_size: .
cdr3_aa: CAHSGQLNQPQHF

v_call: TRBV27
j_call: TRBJ1-5
clone_size: .
cdr3_aa: CASSLQGGQPQHF

v_call: TRBV9
j_call: TRBJ1-5
clone_size: .
cdr3_aa: CASSGGTDFSNQPQHF

v_call: TRBV6-6
j_call: TRBJ1-6
clone_size: few
cdr3_aa: CASSYSVTGVSPLHF

v_call: TRBV5-8
j_call: TRBJ2-3
clone_size: .
cdr3_aa: CASSLGLAGPQGTDTQYF

v_call: TRBV15
j_call: TRBJ2-3
clone_size: .
cdr3_aa: CATSNGNTDTQYF

v_call: TRBV11-2
j_call: TRBJ2-7
clone_size: .
cdr3_aa: CASSFPGTPVEQYF

v_call: TRBV6-6
j_call: TRBJ1-1
clone_size: once
cdr3_aa: CATASRVNTEAFF

v_call: TRBV4-1
j_call: TRBJ2-7
clone_size: .
cdr3_aa: CASSQRMGLAGAYEQYF

v_call: TRBV10-3
j_call: TRBJ1-3
clone_size: .
cdr3_aa: CAISSQGSGNTIYF

v_call: TRBV5-8
j_call: TRBJ2-7
clone_size: .
cdr3_aa: CASSPRWAVGSYEQYF

v_call: TRBV5-1
j_call: TRBJ2-7
clone_size: once
cdr3_aa: CASSLASDNSYEQYF

v_call: TRBV28
j_call: TRBJ2-1
clone_size: .
cdr3_aa: CASSLAETYNEQFF

v_call: TRBV28
j_call: TRBJ2-6
clone_size: few
cdr3_aa: CASSLGTVSGANVLTF

v_call: TRBV5-1
j_call: TRBJ2-2
clone_size: .
cdr3_aa: CASSRGFTGELFF

v_call: TRBV7-6
j_call: TRBJ2-2
clone_size: .
cdr3_aa: CASSLVEGRTGELFF

v_call: TRBV4-2
j_call: TRBJ2-1
clone_size: .
cdr3_aa: CASSQATGDLYNEQFF

v_call: TRBV28
j_call: TRBJ2-7
clone_size: .
cdr3_aa: CASSYSTGRGEQYF

v_call: TRBV7-9
j_call: TRBJ2-3
clone_size: .
cdr3_aa: CASSFSDTQYF

v_call: TRBV28
j_call: TRBJ2-3
clone_size: .
cdr3_aa: CATLFPSGSTQYF

v_call: TRBV5-1
j_call: TRBJ2-5
clone_size: .
cdr3_aa: CASSAGLAGGRPETQYF

v_call: TRBV5-6
j_call: TRBJ1-2
clone_size: .
cdr3_aa: CASSLYPEDYGYTF

v_call: TRBV5-1
j_call: TRBJ2-6
clone_size: .
cdr3_aa: CASSLAGGQGTSGANVLTF

v_call: TRBV5-6
j_call: TRBJ1-3
clone_size: .
cdr3_aa: CASSPAGGRGGNTIYF

v_call: TRBV14
j_call: TRBJ2-5
clone_size: .
cdr3_aa: CASSHAGGRQETQYF

v_call: TRBV5-6
j_call: TRBJ2-7
clone_size: .
cdr3_aa: CASSHPGQGSYEQYF

v_call: TRBV28
j_call: TRBJ2-5
clone_size: few
cdr3_aa: CASSFQTSGYQETQYF

v_call: TRBV7-9
j_call: TRBJ2-7
clone_size: .
cdr3_aa: CASSPPGRPTGEQYF

v_call: TRBV6-5
j_call: TRBJ1-4
clone_size: .
cdr3_aa: CASKQGQNVEKLFF

v_call: TRBV7-6
j_call: TRBJ2-7
clone_size: .
cdr3_aa: CASSPYKGGDASSYEQYF

v_call: TRBV11-2
j_call: TRBJ2-7
clone_size: .
cdr3_aa: CASSLGRGRYEQYF

v_call: TRBV4-2
j_call: TRBJ2-7
clone_size: .
cdr3_aa: CASSQVGRVLPSYEQYF

v_call: TRBV7-9
j_call: TRBJ2-5
clone_size: .
cdr3_aa: CASSLASQTSGFGETQYF

v_call: TRBV6-5
j_call: TRBJ2-1
clone_size: .
cdr3_aa: CASSHDRGNEQFF

v_call: TRBV6-6
j_call: TRBJ2-7
clone_size: .
cdr3_aa: CASNDGTSGYYEQYF